This TCR beta chain was obtained from a study of Tregs in tolerant kidney transplant recipients. This table comes from immunoSEQ multiplex PCR, and its TCRdb copy is limited to in-frame clones, with some not included. The sample yields fewer than 60,000 clones, roughly nine tenths seen once. Losses at the gene ends were 2 bases for V and 1 base for J; bases not matched to a gene: 8. Germline values: CDR1 SGDLS, CDR2 YYNGEE. The length of the CDR3 is 17 residues. Related graft donors supplied nonmyeloablative bone marrow transplants, and mixed chimerism was transient. The source was CD8+ T cells from blood (PBMCs), collected 24 months after the transplant. The rearrangement links TRBV9 to TRBJ2-1, with TRBD2 identical over 8 bases. The sequence derives from a human patient who received a combined kidney and bone marrow transplant. Some T cells may be supplied by the graft donor. DNA of the CDR3: TGTGCCAGCAGCGTTTATGAGACTAGCGTTTCCTACAATGAGCAGTTCTTC. It codes for CASSVYETSVSYNEQFF.